A single sample gave rise to the 12 T cell receptor beta chains below, sequenced in a study of blood T cell repertoires in COVID-19. Sequencing was performed with immunoSEQ multiplex PCR; in TCRdb, only in-frame clones are kept and a portion is missing. The sample holds about 500,000 clones, roughly 89% seen once. The sample comprised peripheral blood. These receptors were taken from a man between 18 and 35 years old with COVID-19, enrolled during active disease.

Here the CDR3 DNA reads TGTGCTAGTGCCCCAGCTTCCAGCGGGAGTGATGAGCAGTTCTTC. Protein: CASAPASSGSDEQFF. The gene calls are TRBV12-5 and TRBJ2-1, with 8 bases identical to TRBD2. The CDR3 contains 15 residues. Trimming cost V 7 bases and J 8 bases; bases outside gene matches: 13. Germline-derived CDR1 and CDR2 are LGHNT and FRNRAP.

This clone was recorded only once. V gene TRBV18 combines with J gene TRBJ1-2, with 11 bases identical to TRBD1. The CDR3 is 17 amino acids. In germline, CDR1 is KGHSH, CDR2 LQKENI. V trimming: 4 bases; J trimming: 5 bases; junction bases outside the gene matches: 12. The CDR3 sequence: CASSRKANGQGAYGYTF. CDR3 DNA sequence: TGTGCCAGCTCACGAAAGGCGAACGGACAGGGGGCGTATGGCTACACCTTC.

The J gene is TRBJ2-3, the V gene TRBV7-3, with D perhaps matching TRBD1 (6 bases). The CDR3 extends over 15 amino acids. The V and J ends lost 1 base and 0 bases respectively, with 8 bases between them. From germline, CDR1 is SGHTA and CDR2 FQGTGA. The CDR3 is CASSLIQGSTDTQYF. CDR3 DNA sequence: TGTGCCAGCAGCTTAATACAGGGTAGCACAGATACGCAGTATTTT.

The CDR3 sequence is CASSYSAAAYNEQFF. For the CDR3, the DNA is TGTGCCAGCAGTTACTCGGCGGCGGCCTACAATGAGCAGTTCTTC. V gene TRBV6-5 combines with J gene TRBJ2-1; D remains unclear. Trimming took 0 bases from V and 2 from J, leaving 8 bases between them. The CDR3 has 15 amino acids. Germline loops: CDR1 MNHEY, CDR2 SVGAGI.

The V and J genes are TRBV5-1 and TRBJ2-1; D may be TRBD1 (6 bases). Germline lookup yields CDR1 SGHRS and CDR2 YFSETQ. The CDR3 contains 15 residues. Trimming removed 7 bases from V and 0 bases from J, with 14 bases in between. The CDR3, as DNA: TGCGCCAGCTGCGAGACAGGCAACTCCTACAATGAGCAGTTCTTC. Its translation is CASCETGNSYNEQFF.

The V call is TRBV18, the J call TRBJ1-6; D is possibly TRBD1 (5 bases). Germline CDR1 and CDR2: KGHSH and LQKENI. The CDR3 sequence is 15 residues long. V shed 2 bases and J shed 5 bases, with 10 bases lying between them. CDR3 sequence (DNA): TGTGCCAGCTCACCAGTTACAGGAGATAATTCACCCCTCCACTTT. Its translation is CASSPVTGDNSPLHF.

The V gene is TRBV5-4, the J gene TRBJ2-5; 8 bases fit TRBD2. The CDR3 covers 14 residues. In germline, CDR1 is SGHNT, CDR2 YYREEE (reference sequence). Losses at the gene ends were 0 bases for V and 10 bases for J; bases not matched to a gene: 8. CDR3 residues: CASSLGGSGENQYF. CDR3 nucleotides: TGTGCCAGCAGCTTGGGTGGTAGCGGGGAAAACCAGTACTTC.

The chain carries TRBV7-8 and TRBJ2-2; D possibly corresponds to TRBD1 (5 bases). The germline V gene has CDR1 SGHVS and CDR2 FQNEAQ. This CDR3 contains 16 residues. Trimming cost V 0 bases and J 1 base, with 9 bases left between them. The CDR3 DNA reads as TGTGCCAGCAGCTTAGCATCTCAGGGGAACACCGGGGAGCTGTTTTTT. Its protein product is CASSLASQGNTGELFF.

The V call is TRBV18, the J call TRBJ2-1; D unresolved. Germline-derived CDR1 and CDR2 are KGHSH and LQKENI. The germline V and J ends were trimmed by 2 bases and 4 bases, with 6 bases remaining between them. This CDR3 contains 13 residues. Here the CDR3 reads CASSPVPYNEQFF. CDR3 in DNA: TGTGCCAGCTCACCAGTTCCTTACAATGAGCAGTTCTTC.

The chain joins TRBV19 to TRBJ2-1; TRBD2 aligns across 10 bases. The CDR3 has 14 amino acids. Germline values: CDR1 LNHDA, CDR2 SQIVND (reference sequence). V was clipped by 6 bases and J by 7 bases; unmatched bases: 6. CDR3 nucleotides: TGTGCCAGTAGGGGACTAGCGAGGAGGAATGAGCAGTTCTTC. Its translation: CASRGLARRNEQFF.

This chain uses TRBV30 with TRBJ1-2, with D possibly matching TRBD1 (5 bases). The CDR3 sequence is 17 residues long. V was pared by 0 bases and J by 5 bases, with 22 bases between. Germline-derived CDR1 and CDR2 are GTSNPN and SVGIG (reference sequence). DNA of the CDR3: TGTGCCTGGAGTGTTGAGGACGGAAGGGACGGGAGTTATGGCTACACCTTC. This gives the protein CAWSVEDGRDGSYGYTF.

This clone was found a few times. This chain links TRBV5-1 with TRBJ2-1; possible D gene TRBD1, 5 bases. V gave up 10 bases and J gave up 8 bases, with 19 bases separating them. The CDR3 sequence is 13 residues long. Germline V lookup: CDR1 SGHRS, CDR2 YFSETQ. The CDR3 here is CAPRVVRAYEQFF. The CDR3 nucleotides read TGCGCCCCCCGGGTTGTCAGGGCGTATGAGCAGTTCTTC.